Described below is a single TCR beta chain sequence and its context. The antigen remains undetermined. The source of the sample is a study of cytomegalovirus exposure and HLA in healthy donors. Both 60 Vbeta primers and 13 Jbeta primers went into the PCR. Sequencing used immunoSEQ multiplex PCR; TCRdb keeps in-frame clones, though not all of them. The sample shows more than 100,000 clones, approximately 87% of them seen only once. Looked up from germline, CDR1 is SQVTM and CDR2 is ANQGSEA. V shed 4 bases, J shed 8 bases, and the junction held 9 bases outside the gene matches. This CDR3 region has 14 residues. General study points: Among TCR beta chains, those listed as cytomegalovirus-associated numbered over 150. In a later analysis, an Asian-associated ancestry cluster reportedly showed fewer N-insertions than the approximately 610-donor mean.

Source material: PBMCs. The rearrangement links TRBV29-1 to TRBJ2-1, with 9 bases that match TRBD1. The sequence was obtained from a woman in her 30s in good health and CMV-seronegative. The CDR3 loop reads CSVGGGQGGDEQFF. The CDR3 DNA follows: TGCAGCGTTGGGGGGGGACAGGGAGGCGATGAGCAGTTCTTC.